What follows are 8 T cell receptor beta chains derived from one specimen sequenced in a study of regulatory T cells in long-lasting Graves disease (dated by TCRdb to the early 2020s). Per the publication, the time point label means: newly diagnosed GD, antithyroid drugs for less than 3 months. RNA was extracted from PBMCs in TRIzol for both TCR sequencing and RNA sequencing. Library construction relied on multiplex PCR. These reads were obtained on an Illumina HiSeq 4000. iRepertoire HTBI primers and Arm-PCR amplification of CDR3 regions were used to construct TCR beta libraries. In-frame beta chains were kept once TCRdb had trimmed the public reads at Q25 with fastp and called clones with MiXCR. Duplicate CDR3 protein sequences are folded into a single record with the most common DNA and genes. This sample is represented by around 420,000 distinct CDR3 sequences; about 14% of them were singletons. Approximately 21% of the sample is taken by the ten largest.

The source material was peripheral blood mononuclear cells (PBMCs), sampled at new diagnosis, from a patient treated with antithyroid drugs. These receptors all stem from a female donor with Graves disease.

In this sample, this clonotype turned up many times. The V call is TRBV5-1, the J call TRBJ1-6, with 10 bases lining up with TRBD1. CDR1 and CDR2 (germline): SGHRS, YFSETQ. This CDR3 has 16 residues. V lost 4 bases, J lost 7 bases, and 8 bases stayed unmatched. The CDR3 nucleotides are TGCGCCAGCAGCCGCCCGGGACAGGGGAGAAATTCACCCCTCCACTTT. Translating gives CASSRPGQGRNSPLHF.

In the case of this clonotype: This likely reflects a read error, since a far larger clone is one base away. This is likely a read error, given that the CDR3 carries no conserved phenylalanine or tryptophan at its end. V usage is TRBV7-2 and J usage is TRBJ2-1; D unresolved. The V end was cut by 5 bases, the J end by 9 bases, with 20 bases between. Germline V gene sequence: CDR1 SGHTA, CDR2 FQGNSA. The CDR3 sequence is 15 residues long. CDR3 nucleotides: TGTGCCAGCAGCCAAGTGGGTGGTCTCCAAGGTGAGCAGTTCCTC. This sequence encodes CASSQVGGLQGEQFL.

This clonotype was seen ten or more times. The chain links TRBV28 to TRBJ1-2; no clear D gene. The CDR3 extends over 14 amino acids. Germline CDR1 is MDHEN and CDR2 is SYDVKM. Trimming shortened V by 3 bases and J by 2 bases, and 10 bases separated the two germline ends. CDR3 sequence (DNA): TGTGCCAGCAGTTTGAGTTTGGGGAACTATGGCTACACCTTC. Translated: CASSLSLGNYGYTF.

Ten or more counts support this clonotype. The chain carries TRBV12-5 and TRBJ1-1, with D hard to call. The V end lost 6 bases, the J end lost 0 bases, and 11 bases lay between the germline ends. The length of the CDR3 is 14 residues. Germline assignment: CDR1 LGHNT and CDR2 FRNRAP. CDR3 DNA: TGTGCTAGTGGCCTGACACGCATGAACACTGAAGCTTTCTTT. As protein: CASGLTRMNTEAFF. Combining the CDR3 with reference TRBV12-5 and TRBJ1-1 gives the whole variable domain DARVTQTPRHKVTEMGQEVTMRCQPILGHNTVFWYRQTMMQGLELLAYFRNRAPLDDSGMPKDRFSAEMPDATLATLKIQPSEPRDSAVYFCASGLTRMNTEAFFGQGTRLTVV.

This clonotype was counted at least ten times. J is TRBJ1-5 and V is TRBV20-1; no clear D. Germline V gene lookup returns CDR1 DFQATT and CDR2 SNEGSKA (reference sequence). This CDR3 is 16 amino acids long. Trimming pared 1 base from V and 4 bases from J, leaving 17 bases between. In DNA, the CDR3 is TGCAGTGCTAGAGCCACACTCGGGGTACTAAATCAGCCCCAGCATTTT. This encodes CSARATLGVLNQPQHF.

The rearrangement joins TRBV5-1 to TRBJ1-1; D gene uncertain. V was shortened by 0 bases and J by 3 bases, with 12 bases between the two germline ends. Germline CDR1 and CDR2: SGHRS and YFSETQ. The CDR3 is made up of 15 amino acids. The CDR3 here is CASSLGAVVDTEAFF. The DNA of the CDR3 is TGCGCCAGCAGCTTGGGCGCCGTTGTGGACACTGAAGCTTTCTTT.

There are a few counts of this clonotype. The DNA of the CDR3 is TGCAGTTATGAGGGACAGGGATATTACAATGAGCAGTTCTTC. Amino acids: CSYEGQGYYNEQFF. The rearrangement joins TRBV20-1 to TRBJ2-1, with TRBD1 identical over 9 bases. Germline lookup yields CDR1 DFQATT and CDR2 SNEGSKA (reference sequence). The V gene end was trimmed by 8 bases and the J gene end by 4 bases; junction bases not matched to a gene: 9. The CDR3 loop spans 14 amino acids.

This clonotype showed up many times. The V call is TRBV7-9, the J call TRBJ1-2; TRBD1 matches at 8 bases. Germline V CDR1 and CDR2: SEHNR, FQNEAQ (reference sequence). The junction had 8 bases not matched to a gene; V was cut back by 4 bases and J by 4 bases. The CDR3 is made up of 15 amino acids. This CDR3 reads CASSSGQVEIYGYTF. The CDR3 nucleotides are TGTGCCAGCAGCTCGGGACAGGTTGAAATCTATGGCTACACCTTC. Full variable domain (remainder filled in from reference TRBV7-9 and TRBJ1-2): DTGVSQNPRHKITKRGQNVTFRCDPISEHNRLYWYRQTLGQGPEFLTYFQNEAQLEKSRLLSDRFSAERPKGSFSTLEIQRTEQGDSAMYLCASSSGQVEIYGYTFGSGTRLTVV.